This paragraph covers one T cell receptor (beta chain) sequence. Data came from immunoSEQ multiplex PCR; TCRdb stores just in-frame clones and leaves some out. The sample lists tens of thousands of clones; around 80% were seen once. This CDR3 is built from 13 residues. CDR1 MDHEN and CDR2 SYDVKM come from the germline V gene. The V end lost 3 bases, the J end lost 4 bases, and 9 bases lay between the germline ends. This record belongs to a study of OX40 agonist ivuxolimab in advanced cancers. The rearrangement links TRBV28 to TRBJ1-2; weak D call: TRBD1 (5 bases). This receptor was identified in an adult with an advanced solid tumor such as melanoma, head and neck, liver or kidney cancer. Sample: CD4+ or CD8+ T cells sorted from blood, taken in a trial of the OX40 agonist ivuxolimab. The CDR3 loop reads CASSFGGSYGYTF. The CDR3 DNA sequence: TGTGCCAGCAGTTTTGGGGGATCCTATGGCTACACCTTC.